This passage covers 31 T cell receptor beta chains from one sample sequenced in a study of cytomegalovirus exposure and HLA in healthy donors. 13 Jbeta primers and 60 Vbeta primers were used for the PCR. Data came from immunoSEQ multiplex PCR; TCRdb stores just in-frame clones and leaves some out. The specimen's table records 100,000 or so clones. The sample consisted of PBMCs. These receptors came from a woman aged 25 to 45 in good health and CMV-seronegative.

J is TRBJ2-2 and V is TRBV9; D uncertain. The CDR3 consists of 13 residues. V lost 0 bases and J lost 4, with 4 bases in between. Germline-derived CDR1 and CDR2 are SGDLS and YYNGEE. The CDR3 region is CASSVAGTGELFF. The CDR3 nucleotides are TGTGCCAGCAGCGTAGCGGGCACCGGGGAGCTGTTTTTT.

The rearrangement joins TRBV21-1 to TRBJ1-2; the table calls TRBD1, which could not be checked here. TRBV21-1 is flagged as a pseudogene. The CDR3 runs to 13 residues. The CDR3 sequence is CASSAPSRGGYTF. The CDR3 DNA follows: TGTGCCAGCAGCGCCCCCAGCAGGGGCGGCTACACCTTC.

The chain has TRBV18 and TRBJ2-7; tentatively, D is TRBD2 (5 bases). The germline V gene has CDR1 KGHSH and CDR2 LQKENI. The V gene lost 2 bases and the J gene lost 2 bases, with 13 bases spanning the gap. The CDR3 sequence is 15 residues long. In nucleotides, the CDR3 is TGTGCCAGCTCACCAGAAATAGCGCGACCCTACGAGCAGTACTTC. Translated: CASSPEIARPYEQYF.

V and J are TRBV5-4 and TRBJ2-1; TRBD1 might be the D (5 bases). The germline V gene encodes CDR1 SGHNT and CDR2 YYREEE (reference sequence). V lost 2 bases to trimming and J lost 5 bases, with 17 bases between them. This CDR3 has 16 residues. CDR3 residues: CASSFPAGRDNNEQFF. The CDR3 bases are TGTGCCAGCAGCTTCCCCGCAGGGCGCGACAACAATGAGCAGTTCTTC.

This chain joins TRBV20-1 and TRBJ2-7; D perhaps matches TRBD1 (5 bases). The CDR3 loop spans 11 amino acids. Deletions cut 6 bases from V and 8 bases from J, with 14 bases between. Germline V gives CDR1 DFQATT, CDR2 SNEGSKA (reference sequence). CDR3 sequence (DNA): TGCAGTGCCCTGCTGGGGCTGCAGCAGTACTTC. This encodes CSALLGLQQYF.

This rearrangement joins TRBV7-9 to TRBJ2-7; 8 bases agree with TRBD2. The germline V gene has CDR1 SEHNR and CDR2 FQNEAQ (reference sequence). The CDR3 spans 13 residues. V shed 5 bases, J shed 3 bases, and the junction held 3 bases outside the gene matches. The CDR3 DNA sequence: TGTGCCAGCAGCAAGCGGGAGAACTACGAGCAGTACTTC. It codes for CASSKRENYEQYF.

The CDR3: CASSTTGGGAGELFF. CDR3 nucleotide sequence: TGTGCCAGTAGTACGACAGGGGGCGGGGCCGGGGAGCTGTTTTTT. This sequence joins TRBV19 and TRBJ2-2, with TRBD1 identical over 10 bases. Germline V CDR1 and CDR2: LNHDA, SQIVND (reference sequence). The ends lost 4 bases at V and 6 bases at J; junction bases unmatched: 5. The CDR3 is made up of 15 amino acids. Based on the CDR3 plus reference TRBV19 and TRBJ2-2, the full variable domain is DGGITQSPKYLFRKEGQNVTLSCEQNLNHDAMYWYRQDPGQGLRLIYYSQIVNDFQKGDIAEGYSVSREKKESFPLTVTSAQKNPTAFYLCASSTTGGGAGELFFGEGSRLTVL.

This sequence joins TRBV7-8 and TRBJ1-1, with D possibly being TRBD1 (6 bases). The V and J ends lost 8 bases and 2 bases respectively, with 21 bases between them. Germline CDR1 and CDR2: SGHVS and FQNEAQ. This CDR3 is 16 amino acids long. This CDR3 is CASLARRQAYNTEAFF. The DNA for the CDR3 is TGTGCCAGCTTAGCACGGAGACAGGCCTATAACACTGAAGCTTTCTTT.

CDR3 coding DNA: TGTGCCAGTAGTCTCGACAGGCCGAACACTGAAGCTTTCTTT. Amino acid sequence: CASSLDRPNTEAFF. V usage is TRBV19 and J usage is TRBJ1-1; a weak D match, TRBD1 (6 bases). Trimming removed 5 bases from V and 1 base from J, with 11 bases in between. Germline V gives CDR1 LNHDA, CDR2 SQIVND (reference sequence). There are 14 residues in the CDR3.

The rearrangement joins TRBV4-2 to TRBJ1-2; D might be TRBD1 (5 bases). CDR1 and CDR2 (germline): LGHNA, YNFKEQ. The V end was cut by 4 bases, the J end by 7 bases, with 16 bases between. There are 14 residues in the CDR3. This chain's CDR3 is CASSPPGGEGGYTF. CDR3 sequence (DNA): TGTGCCAGCAGCCCCCCTGGGGGGGAGGGTGGCTACACCTTC.

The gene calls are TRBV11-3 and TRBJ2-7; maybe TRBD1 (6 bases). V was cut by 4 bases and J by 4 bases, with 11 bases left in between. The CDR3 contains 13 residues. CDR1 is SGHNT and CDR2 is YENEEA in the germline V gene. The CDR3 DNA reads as TGTGCCAGCAGCTCACAGACAGGTTACGAGCAGTACTTC. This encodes CASSSQTGYEQYF.

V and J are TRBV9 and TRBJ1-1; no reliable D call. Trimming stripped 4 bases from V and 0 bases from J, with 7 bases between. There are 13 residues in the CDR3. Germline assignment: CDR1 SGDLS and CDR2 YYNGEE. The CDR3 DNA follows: TGTGCCAGCAGCATTCGGGTGAACACTGAAGCTTTCTTT. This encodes CASSIRVNTEAFF.

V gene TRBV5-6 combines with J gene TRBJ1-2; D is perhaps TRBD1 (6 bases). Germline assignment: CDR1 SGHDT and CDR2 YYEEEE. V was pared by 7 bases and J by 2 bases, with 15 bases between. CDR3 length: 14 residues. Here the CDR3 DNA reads TGTGCCAGCTTCCCTGCGGGGGGCAACTATGGCTACACCTTC. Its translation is CASFPAGGNYGYTF.

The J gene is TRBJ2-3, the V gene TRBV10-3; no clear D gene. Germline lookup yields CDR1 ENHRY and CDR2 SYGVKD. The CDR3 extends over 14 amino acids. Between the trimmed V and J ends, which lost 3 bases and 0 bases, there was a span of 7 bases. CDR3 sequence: CAISDRFSTDTQYF. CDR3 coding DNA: TGTGCCATCAGTGACAGGTTTAGCACAGATACGCAGTATTTT.

CDR3 sequence reads: CSVDRGDYGYTF. CDR3 in DNA: TGCAGCGTTGACAGGGGCGACTATGGCTACACCTTC. The genes are TRBV29-1 and TRBJ1-2; a weak D match, TRBD1 (6 bases). V lost 3 bases, J lost 3 bases, and 8 bases lay in between. The CDR3 extends over 12 amino acids. The germline gives CDR1 SQVTM, CDR2 ANQGSEA.

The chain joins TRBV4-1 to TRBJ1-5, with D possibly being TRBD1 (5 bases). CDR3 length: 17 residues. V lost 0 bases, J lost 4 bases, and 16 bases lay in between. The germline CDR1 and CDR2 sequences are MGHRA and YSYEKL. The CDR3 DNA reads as TGCGCCAGCAGCCAAGATGCGGGGCCAGGCCAAAATCAGCCCCAGCATTTT. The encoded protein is CASSQDAGPGQNQPQHF.

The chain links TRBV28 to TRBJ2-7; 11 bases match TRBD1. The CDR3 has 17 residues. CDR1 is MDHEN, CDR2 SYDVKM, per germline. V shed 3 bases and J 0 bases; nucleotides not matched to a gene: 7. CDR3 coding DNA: TGTGCCAGCAGTTTTGCCCCCGGGACAGGGGGCTCCTACGAGCAGTACTTC. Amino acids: CASSFAPGTGGSYEQYF.

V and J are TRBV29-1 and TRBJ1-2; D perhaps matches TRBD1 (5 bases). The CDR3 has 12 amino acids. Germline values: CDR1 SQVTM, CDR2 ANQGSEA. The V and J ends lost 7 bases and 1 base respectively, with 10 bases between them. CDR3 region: CSGSTVNYGYTF. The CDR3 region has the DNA TGCAGCGGTTCGACAGTTAACTATGGCTACACCTTC.

Written as DNA, the CDR3 is TGTGCCAGCAGTTTAGACGGGAGGGTCTACAATGAGCAGTTCTTC. It codes for CASSLDGRVYNEQFF. V gene TRBV27 combines with J gene TRBJ2-1, with 8 bases that match TRBD2. V was pared by 2 bases and J by 3 bases, with 3 bases of the junction left unmatched. This CDR3 comprises 15 residues. Germline CDR1 and CDR2: MNHEY and SMNVEV (reference sequence).

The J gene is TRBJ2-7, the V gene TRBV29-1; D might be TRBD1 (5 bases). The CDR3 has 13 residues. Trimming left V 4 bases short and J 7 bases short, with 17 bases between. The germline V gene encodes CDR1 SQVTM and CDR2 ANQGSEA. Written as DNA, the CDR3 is TGCAGCGTTGCCGTTGACAGCCCTTTGGAGCAGTACTTC. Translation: CSVAVDSPLEQYF.

CDR3 DNA sequence: TGTGCCTGGAGTGTACGGGGGAACTTCAATCAGCCCCAGCATTTT. Protein: CAWSVRGNFNQPQHF. The V gene is TRBV30, the J gene TRBJ1-5; D possibly corresponds to TRBD1 (5 bases). CDR3 length equals 15 residues. V lost 0 bases to trimming and J lost 3 bases, with 12 bases between them. Germline V CDR1 and CDR2: GTSNPN, SVGIG (reference sequence).

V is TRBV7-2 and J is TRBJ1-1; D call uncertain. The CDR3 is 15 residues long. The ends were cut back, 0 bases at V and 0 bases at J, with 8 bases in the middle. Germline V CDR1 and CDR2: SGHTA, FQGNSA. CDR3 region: CASSLASGVNTEAFF. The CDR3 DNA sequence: TGTGCCAGCAGCTTAGCCTCTGGAGTGAACACTGAAGCTTTCTTT.

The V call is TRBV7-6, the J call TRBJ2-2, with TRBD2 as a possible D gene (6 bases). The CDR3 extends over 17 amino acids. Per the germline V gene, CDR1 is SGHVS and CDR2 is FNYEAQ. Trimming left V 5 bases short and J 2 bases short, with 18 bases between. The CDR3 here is CASSPILGEANTGELFF. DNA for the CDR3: TGTGCCAGCAGCCCCATCTTGGGGGAGGCCAACACCGGGGAGCTGTTTTTT.

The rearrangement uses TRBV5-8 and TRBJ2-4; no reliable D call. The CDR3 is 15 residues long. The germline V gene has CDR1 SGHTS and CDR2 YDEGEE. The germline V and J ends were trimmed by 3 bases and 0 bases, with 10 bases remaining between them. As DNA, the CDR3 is TGTGCCAGCAGCTATCGTCCCCTAGCCAAAAACATTCAGTACTTC. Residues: CASSYRPLAKNIQYF.

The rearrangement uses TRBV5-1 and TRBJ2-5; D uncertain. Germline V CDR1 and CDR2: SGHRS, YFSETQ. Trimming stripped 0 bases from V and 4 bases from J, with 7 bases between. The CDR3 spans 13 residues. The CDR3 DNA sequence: TGCGCCAGCAGCTTGGGAGGCGTAGAGACCCAGTACTTC. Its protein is CASSLGGVETQYF.

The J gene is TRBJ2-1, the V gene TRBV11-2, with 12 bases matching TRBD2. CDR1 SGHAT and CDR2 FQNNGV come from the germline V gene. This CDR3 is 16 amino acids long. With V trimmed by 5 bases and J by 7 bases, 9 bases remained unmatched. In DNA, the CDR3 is TGTGCCAGCAGCGCCCTACTAGCGGGAGGAGGGAATGAGCAGTTCTTC. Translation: CASSALLAGGGNEQFF.

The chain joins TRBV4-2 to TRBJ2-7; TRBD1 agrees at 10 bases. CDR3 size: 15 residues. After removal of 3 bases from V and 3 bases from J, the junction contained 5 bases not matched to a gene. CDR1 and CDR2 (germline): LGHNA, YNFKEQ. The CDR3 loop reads CASSHPGTGVYEQYF. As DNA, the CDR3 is TGTGCCAGCAGCCACCCCGGGACAGGGGTCTACGAGCAGTACTTC.

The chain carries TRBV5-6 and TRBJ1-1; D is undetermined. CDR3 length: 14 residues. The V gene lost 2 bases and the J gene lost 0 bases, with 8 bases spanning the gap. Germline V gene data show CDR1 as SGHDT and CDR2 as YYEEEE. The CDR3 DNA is TGTGCCAGCAGCTTTGTTCAGGTGAACACTGAAGCTTTCTTT. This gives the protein CASSFVQVNTEAFF.

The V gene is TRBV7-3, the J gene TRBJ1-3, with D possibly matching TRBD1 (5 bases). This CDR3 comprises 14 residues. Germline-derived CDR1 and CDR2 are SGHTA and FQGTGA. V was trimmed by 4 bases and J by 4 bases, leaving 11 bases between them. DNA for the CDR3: TGTGCCAGCAGCTATCAGGGTCCCGGAAACACCATATATTTT. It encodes CASSYQGPGNTIYF. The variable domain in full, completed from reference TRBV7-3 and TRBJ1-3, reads GAGVSQTPSNKVTEKGKYVELRCDPISGHTALYWYRQSLGQGPEFLIYFQGTGAADDSGLPNDRFFAVRPEGSVSTLKIQRTERGDSAVYLCASSYQGPGNTIYFGEGSWLTVV.

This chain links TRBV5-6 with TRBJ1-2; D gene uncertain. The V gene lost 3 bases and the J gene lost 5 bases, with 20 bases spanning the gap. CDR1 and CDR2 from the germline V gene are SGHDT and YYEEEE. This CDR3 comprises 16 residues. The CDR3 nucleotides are TGTGCCAGCAGCTCCAACTACATTACTAGAACTTATGGCTACACCTTC. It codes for CASSSNYITRTYGYTF.

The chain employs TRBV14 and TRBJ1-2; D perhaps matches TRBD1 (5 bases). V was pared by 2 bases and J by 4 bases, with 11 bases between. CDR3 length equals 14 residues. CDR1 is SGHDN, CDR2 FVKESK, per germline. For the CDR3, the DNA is TGTGCCAGCAGCCAATCTCGGGGGACCTATGGCTACACCTTC. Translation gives CASSQSRGTYGYTF.